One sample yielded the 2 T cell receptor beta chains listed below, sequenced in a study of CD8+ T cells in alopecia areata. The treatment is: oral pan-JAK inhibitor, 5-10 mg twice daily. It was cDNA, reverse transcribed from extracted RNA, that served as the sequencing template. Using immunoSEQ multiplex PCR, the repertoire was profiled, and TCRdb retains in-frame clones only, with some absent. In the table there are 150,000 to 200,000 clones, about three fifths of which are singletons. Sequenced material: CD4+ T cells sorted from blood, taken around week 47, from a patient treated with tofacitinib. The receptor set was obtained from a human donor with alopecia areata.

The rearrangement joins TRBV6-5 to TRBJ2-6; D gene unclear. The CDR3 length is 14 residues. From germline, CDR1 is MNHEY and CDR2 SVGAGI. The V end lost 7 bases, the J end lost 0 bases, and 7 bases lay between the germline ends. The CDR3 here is CASTSNSGANVLTF. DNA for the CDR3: TGTGCCAGCACCAGCAACTCTGGGGCCAACGTCCTGACTTTC.

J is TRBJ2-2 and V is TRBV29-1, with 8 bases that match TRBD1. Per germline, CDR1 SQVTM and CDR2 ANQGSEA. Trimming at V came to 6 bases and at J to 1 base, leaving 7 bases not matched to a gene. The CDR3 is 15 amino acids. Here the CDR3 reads CSVRAGGWNTGELFF. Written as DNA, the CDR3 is TGCAGCGTACGTGCAGGGGGCTGGAACACCGGGGAGCTGTTTTTT.